This T cell receptor beta chain is from a study of shared clonotypes between healthy human individuals. Study findings and constraints: The four-donor shared clonotypes exceeded non-shared clonotypes in generation probability, with non-shared ones scoring lower.

Produced via immunoSEQ multiplex PCR; TCRdb's table is partial and in-frame only. Of hundreds of thousands of clones listed, 85% to 95% were seen once; the top ten hold nearly 25%. V lost 1 base and J lost 6, with 9 bases in between. The CDR3 runs 13 residues. From germline, CDR1 is LNHDA and CDR2 SQIVND (reference sequence). Naive CD8 isolation took CD45RO-negative cells positively selected for CCR7 and excluded terminally differentiated effector memory CD45RA+ cells. All the donors were Caucasian adults who lived in Nashville, Tennessee. A word on this clone: Its antigen is not known.

Input material: naive CD8+ T cells sorted from blood. The sequence derives from a man aged 25-40 years in good health. J is TRBJ1-2 and V is TRBV19; the D is unclear. CDR3 protein: CASSIGRRDGYTF. In DNA, the CDR3 is TGTGCCAGTAGTATAGGGAGACGGGATGGCTACACCTTC.